This T cell receptor (beta chain) was identified in a study of tumor-infiltrating lymphocytes in localized non-small cell lung cancer. Study-level information: Each patient gave resected tumor and non-adjacent uninvolved lung tissue. Study findings and constraints: Immunotypes IM1 and IM2 had similar TCR-derived T-cell fractions.

Sequencing used immunoSEQ multiplex PCR; TCRdb keeps in-frame clones, though not all of them. In the table there are about 15,000 clones, approximately 68% of which are singletons. CDR1 and CDR2 from the germline V gene are MNHEY and SVGAGI. This CDR3 has 14 residues. V gave up 1 base and J gave up 7 bases, with 10 bases separating them. In this sample, this clone turned up once. Its antigen is not identified. The chain combines TRBV6-5 with TRBJ2-2, with D perhaps TRBD2 (6 bases). Material for sequencing was lung tumor tissue. The clonotype comes from a human donor with non-small cell lung cancer. In DNA, the CDR3 is TGTGCCAGCAGTTACTGGGGGGATAACGGGGAGCTGTTTTTT. Translation gives CASSYWGDNGELFF.